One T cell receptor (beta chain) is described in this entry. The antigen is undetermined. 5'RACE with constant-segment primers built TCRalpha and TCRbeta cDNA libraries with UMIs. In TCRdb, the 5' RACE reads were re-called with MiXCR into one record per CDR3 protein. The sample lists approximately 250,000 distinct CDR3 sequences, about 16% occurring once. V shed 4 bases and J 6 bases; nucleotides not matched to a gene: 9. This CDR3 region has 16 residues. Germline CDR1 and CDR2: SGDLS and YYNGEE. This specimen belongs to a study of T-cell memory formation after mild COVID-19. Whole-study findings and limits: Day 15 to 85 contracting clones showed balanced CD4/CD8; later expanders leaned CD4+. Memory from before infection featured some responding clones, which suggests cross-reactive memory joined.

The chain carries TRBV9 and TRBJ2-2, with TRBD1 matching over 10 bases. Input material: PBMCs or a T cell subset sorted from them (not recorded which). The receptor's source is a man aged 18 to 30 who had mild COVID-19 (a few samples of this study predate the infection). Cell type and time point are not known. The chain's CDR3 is CASSHGRTGGAGELFF. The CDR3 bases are TGTGCCAGCAGCCACGGACGGACAGGGGGGGCCGGGGAGCTGTTTTTT.